The rows below give T cell receptor beta chains drawn from one sample of a study of neurological immune-mediated disorders. MiXCR was run by TCRdb on the 5' RACE reads, yielding one entry per CDR3 protein. In the table there are about 44,000 distinct CDR3 sequences, 20% to 25% of which are singletons. What was sequenced was PBMCs. The source of these receptors is a man in his sixties with HTLV-1-associated myelopathy (HAM/TSP). CDR3s include the opening cysteine and the closing phenylalanine or tryptophan. A D gene is named only where the DNA matches it firmly. A row's size may be missing; if present it is once, few, many or a size class.

-,TRBV20-1,TRBJ2-1,-,CSARDRAIEFYNEQFF,TGCAGTGCTAGAGATCGGGCCATCGAGTTTTACAATGAGCAGTTCTTC
many,TRBV20-1,TRBJ1-1,TRBD1,CSARDFRTGGNTEAFF,TGCAGTGCTAGAGATTTCAGGACAGGGGGGAACACTGAAGCTTTCTTT
many,TRBV5-1,TRBJ2-5,-,CASSLQNPPGETQYF,TGCGCCAGCAGCTTGCAGAACCCCCCGGGGGAGACCCAGTACTTC
many,TRBV4-1,TRBJ1-1,-,CASSQVDRNTEAFF,TGCGCCAGCAGCCAAGTAGACAGGAACACTGAAGCTTTCTTT
many,TRBV5-1,TRBJ1-6,TRBD1,CASSLLPQGGNSPLHF,TGCGCCAGCAGCTTGTTACCACAGGGGGGGAATTCACCCCTCCACTTT
many,TRBV5-1,TRBJ2-3,TRBD1,CASSLWGQGSTDTQYF,TGCGCCAGCAGCTTGTGGGGACAGGGCAGCACAGATACGCAGTATTTT
many,TRBV29-1,TRBJ1-2,TRBD1,CSVRDRGYGYTF,TGCAGCGTTCGGGACAGGGGCTATGGCTACACCTTC
many,TRBV7-2,TRBJ2-2,-,CASSSGSRPNTGELFF,TGTGCCAGCAGCTCAGGGTCCCGACCGAACACCGGGGAGCTGTTTTTT
few,TRBV29-1,TRBJ1-2,-,CSVAGGANYGYTF,TGCAGCGTTGCCGGGGGGGCAAACTATGGCTACACCTTC
many,TRBV28,TRBJ2-4,-,CASSLSPVNIQYF,TGTGCCAGCAGTTTATCCCCAGTAAACATTCAGTACTTC
many,TRBV29-1,TRBJ2-1,TRBD2,CSVVLAGKYNEQFF,TGCAGCGTTGTACTAGCGGGCAAATACAATGAGCAGTTCTTC
many,TRBV5-6,TRBJ2-2,-,CASSLLNPNTGELFF,TGTGCCAGCAGCTTGCTGAATCCCAACACCGGGGAGCTGTTTTTT
-,TRBV20-1,TRBJ1-2,-,CSARDQGGQSYGYTF,TGCAGTGCTAGAGATCAAGGCGGACAATCTTATGGCTACACCTTC
many,TRBV7-2,TRBJ2-1,-,CASSFDLGSYNEQFF,TGTGCCAGCAGCTTCGATCTAGGCTCCTACAATGAGCAGTTCTTC
many,TRBV5-1,TRBJ1-6,-,CASRETNNSPLHF,TGCGCCAGCAGGGAGACAAATAATTCACCCCTCCACTTT
many,TRBV5-1,TRBJ2-1,TRBD1,CASSHRQGVGYNEQFF,TGCGCCAGCAGCCACCGACAGGGAGTAGGATACAATGAGCAGTTCTTC
-,TRBV28,TRBJ2-1,TRBD1,CASSFPTGYILSYSNEQFF,TGTGCCAGCAGTTTCCCGACAGGGTATATCCTGTCATATAGCAATGAGCAGTTCTTC
many,TRBV20-1,TRBJ2-7,TRBD2,CSAGGLVGYEQYF,TGCAGTGCTGGGGGACTAGTTGGTTACGAGCAGTACTTC
many,TRBV12-3/TRBV12-4,TRBJ2-1,-,CASTTFPNEQFF,TGTGCCAGCACCACTTTCCCTAATGAGCAGTTCTTC
many,TRBV4-1,TRBJ2-4,-,CASSRSGTAKNIQYF,TGCGCCAGCAGCCGATCCGGGACAGCCAAAAACATTCAGTACTTC
-,TRBV5-1,TRBJ2-7,-,CASSFDSLTYEQYF,TGCGCCAGCAGCTTTGACAGTTTAACCTACGAGCAGTACTTC
many,TRBV20-1,TRBJ2-1,TRBD2,CSASGLAGGYSGNEQFF,TGCAGTGCTAGTGGACTAGCGGGAGGGTACAGTGGCAATGAGCAGTTCTTC
many,TRBV4-1,TRBJ2-3,-,CASSQDYEGFTDTQYF,TGCGCCAGCAGCCAAGATTACGAGGGGTTCACAGATACGCAGTATTTT
many,TRBV29-1,TRBJ2-6,-,CSVGQSSGANVLTF,TGCAGCGTAGGACAGAGCTCTGGGGCCAACGTCCTGACTTTC
-,TRBV5-1,TRBJ1-2,-,CASSPQSTPYGYTF,TGCGCCAGCAGCCCACAGTCGACACCTTATGGCTACACCTTC
many,TRBV5-6,TRBJ1-3,-,CASSPRGDPSGNTIYF,TGTGCCAGCAGCCCCCGTGGGGACCCCTCTGGAAACACCATATATTTT
-,TRBV5-1,TRBJ2-3,TRBD2,CASSLSPSGSANTQYF,TGCGCCAGCAGCTTGAGTCCTAGCGGGAGTGCGAATACGCAGTATTTT
-,TRBV2,TRBJ2-1,TRBD2,CASSDSGAQFF,TGTGCCAGCAGTGATAGCGGGGCGCAGTTCTTC
-,TRBV7-3,TRBJ2-6,TRBD2,CASSLRASGTGGANVLTF,TGTGCCAGCAGCTTAAGGGCTAGCGGGACGGGAGGGGCCAACGTCCTGACTTTC
many,TRBV25-1,TRBJ1-1,-,CASLGNTGTQAFF,TGTGCCAGCCTTGGAAACACCGGGACTCAAGCTTTCTTT
many,TRBV28,TRBJ2-7,TRBD2,CASSSGLAQSFYEQYF,TGTGCCAGCAGTTCGGGACTAGCGCAAAGTTTCTACGAGCAGTACTTC
many,TRBV29-1,TRBJ2-7,-,CSAREERASSYEQYF,TGCAGCGCTAGAGAGGAGAGAGCGTCTAGCTACGAGCAGTACTTC
-,TRBV18,TRBJ2-3,-,CASSPRMGNIDTQYF,TGTGCCAGCTCACCACGGATGGGGAACATAGATACGCAGTATTTT